What follows are 24 T cell receptor beta chains derived from one specimen sequenced in a study of cytomegalovirus exposure and HLA in healthy donors. The PCR employed 60 Vbeta primers together with 13 Jbeta primers. Sequencing was performed with immunoSEQ multiplex PCR; in TCRdb, only in-frame clones are kept and a portion is missing. Of about 90,000 clones listed, roughly four fifths are singletons. Input material: PBMCs. The source of these receptors is a woman aged 40 to 55 in good health and CMV-seropositive.

This clone was seen only a few times. V usage is TRBV5-6 and J usage is TRBJ2-1, with D maybe TRBD1 (5 bases). Trimming took off 0 bases at V and 0 bases at J, with 7 bases between the two ends. Per germline, CDR1 SGHDT and CDR2 YYEEEE. This CDR3 spans 15 amino acids. The CDR3 DNA reads TGTGCCAGCAGCTTGGTTCAGGGCTCCTACAATGAGCAGTTCTTC. Protein product: CASSLVQGSYNEQFF.

The rearrangement links TRBV10-2 to TRBJ2-3; D is ambiguous. The germline CDR1 and CDR2 sequences are WSHSY and SAAADI. V lost 5 bases to trimming and J lost 5 bases, with 11 bases between them. The length of the CDR3 is 13 residues. CDR3 bases: TGCGCCAGCAGTCTTCTACGGGTAGATACGCAGTATTTT. Translated: CASSLLRVDTQYF.

This clone was seen only a few times. The genes are TRBV5-4 and TRBJ1-4; 9 positions match TRBD1. CDR3 length: 15 residues. Looked up from germline, CDR1 is SGHNT and CDR2 is YYREEE (reference sequence). The J segment lost 5 bases and the V segment lost 4 bases, leaving 6 bases of the junction unmatched. In DNA form, the CDR3 reads TGTGCCAGCAGCGCGCCCGGGACAGGGAATGAAAAACTGTTTTTT. Translation: CASSAPGTGNEKLFF.

This clone was detected only a few times. The V and J genes are TRBV6-5 and TRBJ2-6, with D unresolved. V lost 0 bases to trimming and J lost 4 bases, with 7 bases between them. The CDR3 spans 15 residues. CDR1 is MNHEY, CDR2 SVGAGI, per germline. Here the CDR3 DNA reads TGTGCCAGCAGTTACTCTATGGAGGGGGCCAACGTCCTGACTTTC. It translates to CASSYSMEGANVLTF.

This chain joins TRBV4-3 and TRBJ1-1; D remains ambiguous. The CDR3 totals 13 residues. The germline V gene encodes CDR1 LGHNA and CDR2 YSLEER. Trimming left V 4 bases short and J 1 base short, with 7 bases between. CDR3 amino acids: CASSPRQNTEAFF. The CDR3 nucleotides are TGCGCCAGCAGCCCCCGACAGAACACTGAAGCTTTCTTT.

V is TRBV28 and J is TRBJ1-4; 10 bases are shared with TRBD1. There are 14 residues in the CDR3. With 5 bases clipped from V and 10 bases from J, the junction kept 7 bases outside the gene matches. Germline CDR1 and CDR2: MDHEN and SYDVKM. This CDR3 is CASSPGQGFGKLFF. The CDR3 DNA is TGTGCCAGCAGTCCGGGACAGGGGTTTGGAAAACTGTTTTTT.

The CDR3 region is CASSFPGQNTGELFF. In DNA, the CDR3 is TGTGCCAGCAGCTTCCCGGGACAGAACACCGGGGAGCTGTTTTTT. V usage is TRBV7-9 and J usage is TRBJ2-2; D possibly corresponds to TRBD1 (6 bases). Trimming pared 3 bases from V and 1 base from J, leaving 9 bases between. Germline-derived CDR1 and CDR2 are SEHNR and FQNEAQ (reference sequence). The CDR3 contains 15 residues.

The chain recombines TRBV19 with TRBJ2-7, with D possibly being TRBD1 (5 bases). Deletions cut 7 bases from V and 3 bases from J, with 19 bases between. Germline V gives CDR1 LNHDA, CDR2 SQIVND (reference sequence). The CDR3 sequence is 15 residues long. CDR3 bases: TGTGCCAGTACCGCAAGGTCAGGGTTGAGCTACGAGCAGTACTTC. It specifies CASTARSGLSYEQYF. Full variable domain (missing parts from reference TRBV19 and TRBJ2-7): DGGITQSPKYLFRKEGQNVTLSCEQNLNHDAMYWYRQDPGQGLRLIYYSQIVNDFQKGDIAEGYSVSREKKESFPLTVTSAQKNPTAFYLCASTARSGLSYEQYFGPGTRLTVT.

The chain uses TRBV7-9 and TRBJ1-4; no firm D call. The CDR3 totals 12 residues. Trimming removed 0 bases from V and 6 bases from J, with 2 bases in between. Germline CDR1 is SEHNR and CDR2 is FQNEAQ (reference sequence). The CDR3 sequence: CASSLADEKLFF. The CDR3 DNA is TGTGCCAGCAGCTTAGCCGATGAAAAACTGTTTTTT.

The chain combines TRBV28 with TRBJ2-3; 9 bases match TRBD1. V lost 10 bases and J lost 4; bases outside the gene matches: 6. The CDR3 has 13 amino acids. Looked up from germline, CDR1 is MDHEN and CDR2 is SYDVKM. The CDR3 DNA follows: TGTGCCACCGAGGACAGGGGAGCAGATACGCAGTATTTT. As protein: CATEDRGADTQYF. The full variable domain, its missing parts supplied by reference TRBV28 and TRBJ2-3, is DVKVTQSSRYLVKRTGEKVFLECVQDMDHENMFWYRQDPGLGLRLIYFSYDVKMKEKGDIPEGYSVSREKKERFSLILESASTNQTSMYLCATEDRGADTQYFGPGTRLTVL.

This sequence joins TRBV7-3 and TRBJ2-3; D perhaps matches TRBD1 (6 bases). The ends were cut back, 5 bases at V and 2 bases at J, with 14 bases in the middle. There are 15 residues in the CDR3. CDR1 and CDR2 from the germline V gene are SGHTA and FQGTGA. The CDR3 is CASSTRGGYTDTQYF. CDR3 DNA: TGTGCCAGCAGCACCCGAGGGGGATACACAGATACGCAGTATTTT. The full variable domain, in which reference TRBV7-3 and TRBJ2-3 provide the parts outside the CDR3, is GAGVSQTPSNKVTEKGKYVELRCDPISGHTALYWYRQSLGQGPEFLIYFQGTGAADDSGLPNDRFFAVRPEGSVSTLKIQRTERGDSAVYLCASSTRGGYTDTQYFGPGTRLTVL.

Only a few counts were recorded for this clone. This chain connects TRBV6-6 to TRBJ2-7; the match to TRBD1 covers 8 bases. V lost 8 bases to trimming and J lost 2 bases; unmatched junction nucleotides: 5. This CDR3 comprises 13 residues. CDR1 MNHNY and CDR2 SVGAGI come from the germline V gene (reference sequence). CDR3 DNA sequence: TGTGCCAGCGGACAGGGAAAAGCCTACGAGCAGTACTTC. It yields the protein CASGQGKAYEQYF.

This clone showed up just once. V usage is TRBV27 and J usage is TRBJ2-1; 8 positions match TRBD2. Unmatched junction bases numbered 12, after V lost 5 bases and J lost 6 bases. Looked up from germline, CDR1 is MNHEY and CDR2 is SMNVEV (reference sequence). This CDR3 is 16 amino acids long. Written as DNA, the CDR3 is TGTGCCAGCAGTCCGTCAGCGGGAGAGTTCCGCAATGAGCAGTTCTTC. This sequence encodes CASSPSAGEFRNEQFF.

J is TRBJ2-7 and V is TRBV6-5; TRBD2 matches 7 bases. V lost 7 bases and J lost 3; bases outside the gene matches: 12. In germline, CDR1 is MNHEY, CDR2 SVGAGI. This CDR3 has 15 residues. The CDR3 DNA sequence: TGTGCCAGCACCATCCCCTCGGGAGGAGACTACGAGCAGTACTTC. This gives the protein CASTIPSGGDYEQYF.

CDR3 coding DNA: TGCGCCAGCAGCTTGCTTTCGGGGGGACCATACAATGAGCAGTTCTTC. Its translation: CASSLLSGGPYNEQFF. V is TRBV5-1 and J is TRBJ2-1; 7 bases are a match to TRBD2. Trimming at V came to 1 base and at J to 4 bases, leaving 8 bases not matched to a gene. CDR3 length: 16 amino acids. Germline CDR1 is SGHRS and CDR2 is YFSETQ.

The chain is built from TRBV7-9 and TRBJ1-1; D uncertain. This CDR3 contains 15 residues. Germline V lookup: CDR1 SEHNR, CDR2 FQNEAQ (reference sequence). The germline V and J ends were trimmed by 5 bases and 1 base, with 14 bases remaining between them. CDR3 in DNA: TGTGCCAGCAGCATTCGAGCCCCTCCGAACACTGAAGCTTTCTTT. This translates into CASSIRAPPNTEAFF.

The rearrangement joins TRBV7-2 to TRBJ2-1; 12 positions agree with TRBD2. CDR1 and CDR2 from the germline V gene are SGHTA and FQGNSA. CDR3 length equals 16 residues. The junction had 10 bases not matched to a gene; V was cut back by 5 bases and J by 8 bases. DNA for the CDR3: TGTGCCAGCAGCGCGCCACTAGCGGGAGGCTTGGATGAGCAGTTCTTC. As protein: CASSAPLAGGLDEQFF.

This clone came up once. The CDR3 coding sequence is TGTGCCAGCAGCTTGGGGGGCAGGGGTGATGTCAAAAACATTCAGTACTTC. Translating gives CASSLGGRGDVKNIQYF. The V gene is TRBV5-4, the J gene TRBJ2-4, with D possibly being TRBD1 (6 bases). CDR1 is SGHNT, CDR2 YYREEE, per germline (reference sequence). This CDR3 is 17 amino acids long. Trimming took off 0 bases at V and 3 bases at J, with 16 bases between the two ends.

This sequence joins TRBV7-6 and TRBJ1-5; TRBD1 is a possible D gene (5 bases). This CDR3 is built from 16 residues. V shed 4 bases and J shed 2 bases, with 15 bases lying between them. The germline V gene encodes CDR1 SGHVS and CDR2 FNYEAQ. In DNA, the CDR3 is TGTGCCAGCAGCTCTACGGGTTGGGGGGGCAATCAGCCCCAGCATTTT. Translation gives CASSSTGWGGNQPQHF.

This sequence joins TRBV6-5 and TRBJ1-4; tentatively, D is TRBD1 (6 bases). The germline gives CDR1 MNHEY, CDR2 SVGAGI. Deletions cut 4 bases from V and 6 bases from J, with 15 bases between. The CDR3 sequence is 15 residues long. The CDR3 is CASSFSGAFYEKLFF. The CDR3 region has the DNA TGTGCCAGCAGTTTCTCAGGGGCGTTTTATGAAAAACTGTTTTTT.

Remarks on this clone: The junction shows a germline mismatch at one end, possibly a read error. In DNA, the CDR3 is TGTTCCAGCAGCTCCCTTGGGGCGGGAGCGAGCTCCTACAATGAGCAGTTCTTC. Amino acids: CSSSSLGAGASSYNEQFF. The chain combines TRBV7-9 with TRBJ2-1, with 7 bases matching TRBD2. Germline CDR1 reads SEHNR; CDR2 reads FQNEAQ (reference sequence). The CDR3 is made up of 18 amino acids. Full variable domain (missing parts from reference TRBV7-9 and TRBJ2-1): DTGVSQNPRHKITKRGQNVTFRCDPISEHNRLYWYRQTLGQGPEFLTYFQNEAQLEKSRLLSDRFSAERPKGSFSTLEIQRTEQGDSAMYLCSSSSLGAGASSYNEQFFGPGTRLTVL.

The chain couples TRBV7-6 to TRBJ2-1, with 8 bases that match TRBD1. V lost 5 bases and J lost 7; bases outside the gene matches: 7. The CDR3 sequence is 14 residues long. The germline gives CDR1 SGHVS, CDR2 FNYEAQ. The CDR3 sequence: CASSPWTGLNEQFF. CDR3 in DNA: TGTGCCAGCAGCCCCTGGACAGGGTTAAATGAGCAGTTCTTC.

The V call is TRBV6-6, the J call TRBJ2-7, with D uncertain. CDR3 size: 13 residues. The V gene lost 2 bases and the J gene lost 7 bases, with 12 bases spanning the gap. Germline CDR1 MNHNY, CDR2 SVGAGI (reference sequence). CDR3: CASSYGQHREQYF. DNA for the CDR3: TGTGCCAGCAGTTACGGGCAGCATAGAGAGCAGTACTTC.

Ten or more counts support this clone. V usage is TRBV2 and J usage is TRBJ2-7; 8 bases match TRBD2. V trimming: 7 bases; J trimming: 7 bases; junction bases outside the gene matches: 3. There are 11 residues in the CDR3. The germline gives CDR1 SNHLY, CDR2 FYNNEI. The CDR3 loop is CASTRGGEQYF. The CDR3 DNA is TGTGCCAGCACCCGGGGGGGGGAGCAGTACTTC.